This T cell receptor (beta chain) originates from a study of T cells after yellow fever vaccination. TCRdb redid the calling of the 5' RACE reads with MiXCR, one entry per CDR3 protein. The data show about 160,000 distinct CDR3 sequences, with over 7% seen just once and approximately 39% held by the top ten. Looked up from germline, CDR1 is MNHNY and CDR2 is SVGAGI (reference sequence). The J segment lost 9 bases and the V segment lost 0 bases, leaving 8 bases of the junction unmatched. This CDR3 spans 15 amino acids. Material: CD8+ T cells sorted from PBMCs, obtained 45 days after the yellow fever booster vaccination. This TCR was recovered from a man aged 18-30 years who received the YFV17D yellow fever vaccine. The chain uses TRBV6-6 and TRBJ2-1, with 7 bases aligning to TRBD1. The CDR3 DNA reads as TGTGCCAGCAGTTACTCGGCGCAGGGGGTAGGTGAGCAGTTCTTC. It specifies CASSYSAQGVGEQFF.